A single sample is the source of the 30 T cell receptor beta chains below, sequenced in a study of blood T cell repertoires in COVID-19. Profiling relied on immunoSEQ multiplex PCR, and the TCRdb table lists in-frame clones only, not all of them. The sample contains hundreds of thousands of clones, just over 85% of which appear only once. Sequencing was performed on peripheral blood. The receptors here all came from a woman aged 25 to 39 with active or convalescent COVID-19.

The V and J genes are TRBV30 and TRBJ1-2; tentative D call: TRBD1 (6 bases). The CDR3 loop spans 19 amino acids. The germline CDR1 and CDR2 sequences are GTSNPN and SVGIG (reference sequence). Trimming removed 1 base from V and 3 bases from J, with 27 bases in between. CDR3 loop: CAWSGRSTGSSIRDYGYTF. Here the CDR3 DNA reads TGTGCCTGGAGTGGGAGGAGTACAGGGAGTAGTATAAGAGACTATGGCTACACCTTC.

This clone was detected a few times. V gene TRBV19 combines with J gene TRBJ2-1, with TRBD2 identical over 14 bases. With V trimmed by 6 bases and J by 7 bases, 5 bases remained unmatched. This CDR3 is 15 amino acids long. Looked up from germline, CDR1 is LNHDA and CDR2 is SQIVND (reference sequence). CDR3 in DNA: TGTGCCAGTAGCCTGTGGACTAGCGGGAGGAATGAGCAGTTCTTC. Translated: CASSLWTSGRNEQFF.

This clone has a handful of counts. V is TRBV6-5 and J is TRBJ1-6; D uncertain. The V end was cut by 6 bases, the J end by 7 bases, with 16 bases between. Germline lookup yields CDR1 MNHEY and CDR2 SVGAGI. This CDR3 contains 15 residues. The CDR3 DNA reads as TGTGCCAGCAGCATGGACCCTAGCGGGAATTCACCCCTCCACTTT. Amino acid sequence: CASSMDPSGNSPLHF.

The J gene is TRBJ1-6, the V gene TRBV19; 8 nucleotides match TRBD1. The length of the CDR3 is 15 residues. Germline V CDR1 and CDR2: LNHDA, SQIVND (reference sequence). V lost 5 bases, J lost 7 bases, and 7 bases stayed unmatched. This CDR3 is CASSSATGVNSPLHF. CDR3 in DNA: TGTGCCAGTAGTTCCGCGACAGGGGTGAATTCACCCCTCCACTTT.

The rearrangement joins TRBV21-1 to TRBJ1-5; the D segment call TRBD1 is taken from the table without a DNA check. TRBV21-1 is a documented pseudogene. This CDR3 spans 15 amino acids. The CDR3 sequence: CASSKGGRGAEPQHF. The CDR3 coding sequence is TGTGCCAGCAGCAAAGGTGGAAGGGGCGCGGAGCCCCAGCATTTT.

The chain joins TRBV6-5 to TRBJ1-1; TRBD1 agrees at 10 bases. The CDR3 is 13 amino acids. The junction had 5 bases not matched to a gene; V was cut back by 7 bases and J by 6 bases. Germline V gene data show CDR1 as MNHEY and CDR2 as SVGAGI. CDR3 bases: TGTGCCAGCATGATGGACAGGGGGGCTGAAGCTTTCTTT. The encoded protein is CASMMDRGAEAFF.

The chain joins TRBV19 to TRBJ2-1; D perhaps matches TRBD2 (6 bases). Germline-derived CDR1 and CDR2 are LNHDA and SQIVND (reference sequence). The CDR3 spans 14 residues. With 3 bases removed from V and 6 bases from J, the gap between germline ends came to 12 bases. The DNA for the CDR3 is TGTGCCAGTAGTATTACGGGGGTGCGCAATGAGCAGTTCTTC. Protein: CASSITGVRNEQFF.

This sequence joins TRBV19 and TRBJ2-5; 10 nucleotides align to TRBD2. This CDR3 region has 16 residues. The V and J ends lost 3 bases and 4 bases, in that order; junction bases with no gene match: 8. CDR1 LNHDA and CDR2 SQIVND come from the germline V gene (reference sequence). The CDR3 coding sequence is TGTGCCAGTAGTATGGCGAGCGGGAGGGTTTTAGAGACCCAGTACTTC. It yields the protein CASSMASGRVLETQYF.

The CDR3 nucleotides read TGTGCCAGCAGCTCGGTTTACGAGCAGTACTTC. It is translated as CASSSVYEQYF. The chain employs TRBV5-6 and TRBJ2-7; D not resolved. V shed 3 bases and J shed 4 bases, with 5 bases lying between them. Per the germline V gene, CDR1 is SGHDT and CDR2 is YYEEEE. The CDR3 length is 11 residues. The whole variable domain, remainder taken from reference TRBV5-6 and TRBJ2-7, is DAGVTQSPTHLIKTRGQQVTLRCSPKSGHDTVSWYQQALGQGPQFIFQYYEEEERQRGNFPDRFSGHQFPNYSSELNVNALLLGDSALYLCASSSVYEQYFGPGTRLTVT.

This clone has only one observation. The V call is TRBV2, the J call TRBJ2-6; 11 bases match TRBD1. V lost 6 bases, J lost 1 base, and 8 bases stayed unmatched. The CDR3 spans 18 residues. Per germline, CDR1 SNHLY and CDR2 FYNNEI. The CDR3 DNA reads as TGTGCCAGCAGGGGCGGACAGGGGGCGCTTTCTGGGGCCAACGTCCTGACTTTC. This gives the protein CASRGGQGALSGANVLTF.

To note about this clone: The same CDR3 can be traced to other DNA sequences in this sample. The chain joins TRBV19 to TRBJ1-1; D remains ambiguous. The germline V and J ends were trimmed by 3 bases and 1 base, with 9 bases remaining between them. Germline lookup yields CDR1 LNHDA and CDR2 SQIVND (reference sequence). CDR3 length: 14 amino acids. The CDR3 here is CASSIGHPNTEAFF. In DNA, the CDR3 is TGTGCCAGTAGTATTGGCCATCCGAACACTGAAGCTTTCTTT.

As DNA, the CDR3 is TGTGCCATCAGTGAACCGGGACTAGCGGGGAATGAGCAGTTCTTC. Its protein product is CAISEPGLAGNEQFF. The chain is built from TRBV10-3 and TRBJ2-1, with 13 bases lining up with TRBD2. Unmatched junction bases numbered 3, after V lost 3 bases and J lost 7 bases. This CDR3 contains 15 residues. CDR1 is ENHRY and CDR2 is SYGVKD in the germline V gene.

V and J are TRBV7-7 and TRBJ2-7; unclear D gene. The length of the CDR3 is 14 residues. V was trimmed by 5 bases and J by 1 base, leaving 12 bases between them. Germline-derived CDR1 and CDR2 are SSHAT and FNYEAQ (reference sequence). This CDR3 reads CASSQNLYSYEQYF. For the CDR3, the DNA is TGTGCCAGCAGCCAAAATCTATATTCCTACGAGCAGTACTTC.

This chain joins TRBV2 and TRBJ1-4; TRBD1 agrees at 8 bases. Looked up from germline, CDR1 is SNHLY and CDR2 is FYNNEI. The CDR3 spans 14 residues. Trimming cost V 8 bases and J 8 bases; bases outside gene matches: 10. The CDR3 protein is CASGATGVGEKLFF. CDR3 sequence (DNA): TGTGCCAGCGGTGCGACAGGGGTAGGCGAAAAACTGTTTTTT.

About this clone: The same CDR3 arises from other DNA sequences in this sample as well. V usage is TRBV10-3 and J usage is TRBJ1-2, with a weak D call TRBD1 (5 bases). CDR1 and CDR2 (germline): ENHRY, SYGVKD. This CDR3 contains 14 residues. V was shortened by 0 bases and J by 3 bases, with 8 bases between the two germline ends. Here the CDR3 DNA reads TGTGCCATCAGTGAGTCGGGGGGGGACTATGGCTACACCTTC. This gives the protein CAISESGGDYGYTF.

The chain combines TRBV6-5 with TRBJ1-2; 8 bases match TRBD1. This CDR3 region has 12 residues. V shed 6 bases and J 8 bases; nucleotides not matched to a gene: 5. Germline V gene sequence: CDR1 MNHEY, CDR2 SVGAGI. The CDR3 DNA reads as TGTGCCAGCAGGACAGGGGTGGAGGGCTACACCTTC. Protein: CASRTGVEGYTF.

The chain is built from TRBV6-5 and TRBJ1-1, with 7 bases that match TRBD1. The CDR3 is 14 amino acids. J gave up 3 bases and V 2 bases, and 3 bases lay outside the gene matches. The germline gives CDR1 MNHEY, CDR2 SVGAGI. The CDR3, as DNA: TGTGCCAGCAGTTACACGGACAGGTACACTGAAGCTTTCTTT. Protein: CASSYTDRYTEAFF.

The chain joins TRBV5-4 to TRBJ2-1; D is possibly TRBD2 (6 bases). CDR1 and CDR2 (germline): SGHNT, YYREEE (reference sequence). V was cut by 1 base and J by 6 bases, with 17 bases left in between. This CDR3 has 16 amino acids. CDR3 in DNA: TGTGCCAGCAGCTTGAGGATTAGCGGCTCCGGCAATGAGCAGTTCTTC. As protein: CASSLRISGSGNEQFF.

J is TRBJ1-2 and V is TRBV13, with D uncertain. The V end was cut by 5 bases, the J end by 5 bases, with 18 bases between. CDR1 and CDR2 from the germline V gene are PRHDT and FYEKMQ (reference sequence). The CDR3 consists of 15 residues. CDR3 protein: CASSAFGLLVYGYTF. CDR3 nucleotide sequence: TGTGCCAGCAGCGCCTTCGGGTTGTTAGTTTATGGCTACACCTTC. The full variable domain, rest sourced from reference TRBV13 and TRBJ1-2, is AAGVIQSPRHLIKEKRETATLKCYPIPRHDTVYWYQQGPGQDPQFLISFYEKMQSDKGSIPDRFSAQQFSDYHSELNMSSLELGDSALYFCASSAFGLLVYGYTFGSGTRLTVV.

This clone turned up a few times. This chain connects TRBV3-1 (or the pseudogene TRBV3-2) to TRBJ2-7, with 11 bases lining up with TRBD2. The CDR3 contains 18 residues. In germline, CDR1 is LGHDT, CDR2 YNNKEL (reference sequence). V lost 4 bases and J lost 3; bases outside the gene matches: 14. The CDR3, as DNA: TGTGCCAGCAGCCCGCGACTAGCGGGATCCATCAAGGTCTACGAGCAGTACTTC. Amino acid sequence: CASSPRLAGSIKVYEQYF.

The chain combines TRBV2 with TRBJ1-2, with TRBD1 matching over 11 bases. J lost 7 bases, V lost 5 bases, and 12 bases had no gene match. CDR3 length equals 16 residues. Germline assignment: CDR1 SNHLY and CDR2 FYNNEI. The chain's CDR3 is CASSPRSGTGGSGYTF. The CDR3 DNA sequence: TGTGCCAGCAGTCCCCGTTCCGGGACAGGGGGAAGTGGCTACACCTTC.

V is TRBV19 and J is TRBJ2-1; 11 positions match TRBD2. Germline CDR1 and CDR2: LNHDA and SQIVND (reference sequence). This CDR3 has 15 amino acids. The ends lost 7 bases at V and 6 bases at J; junction bases unmatched: 8. CDR3 bases: TGTGCCAGTACCCCGCTAGCGGGGGGAGGCAATGAGCAGTTCTTC. Protein sequence: CASTPLAGGGNEQFF.

J is TRBJ1-2 and V is TRBV19, with D possibly TRBD1 on 6 matching bases. V was cut by 8 bases and J by 2 bases, with 9 bases left in between. This CDR3 spans 12 amino acids. Germline CDR1 and CDR2: LNHDA and SQIVND (reference sequence). The CDR3 region has the DNA TGTGCCAGTGGAACAGGGAACTATGGCTACACCTTC. This sequence encodes CASGTGNYGYTF.

The V and J genes are TRBV6-4 and TRBJ1-1; D is unresolved. CDR1 is MRHNA and CDR2 is SNTAGT in the germline V gene. The CDR3 loop spans 12 amino acids. Trimming cost V 4 bases and J 2 bases, with 5 bases left between them. The CDR3 nucleotides read TGTGCCAGCAGTGCAGTAAACACTGAAGCTTTCTTT. Protein sequence: CASSAVNTEAFF.

The chain couples TRBV12-2 to TRBJ1-6; TRBD1, the table's D call, was not compared with the DNA. TRBV12-2 has pseudogene status. CDR3 length: 18 amino acids. CDR3 sequence reads: CASRRRQSTGDDNSPLHF. DNA for the CDR3: TGTGCAAGTCGCCGACGCCAATCTACAGGGGACGATAATTCACCCCTCCACTTT.

This chain uses TRBV18 with TRBJ1-2; D is unclear. Germline V lookup: CDR1 KGHSH, CDR2 LQKENI. The V gene lost 3 bases and the J gene lost 8 bases, with 10 bases spanning the gap. This CDR3 comprises 12 residues. CDR3 residues: CASSPGERGYTF. The DNA of the CDR3 is TGTGCCAGCTCACCCGGTGAACGCGGCTACACCTTC.

The chain joins TRBV30 to TRBJ2-7; 9 positions agree with TRBD1. Germline V lookup: CDR1 GTSNPN, CDR2 SVGIG (reference sequence). CDR3 length: 13 residues. With 4 bases clipped from V and 6 bases from J, the junction kept 7 bases outside the gene matches. DNA of the CDR3: TGTGCCTGGACCAGGACAGGGGTCGGCGAGCAGTACTTC. Translation gives CAWTRTGVGEQYF.

The V call is TRBV5-6, the J call TRBJ1-2; no reliable D call. V was pared by 4 bases and J by 4 bases, with 14 bases between. This CDR3 contains 14 residues. CDR1 is SGHDT, CDR2 YYEEEE, per germline. As DNA, the CDR3 is TGTGCCAGCAGCACCGTCCCGGCGGTCTATGGCTACACCTTC. Translation: CASSTVPAVYGYTF. The whole variable domain, filled in from reference TRBV5-6 and TRBJ1-2, reads DAGVTQSPTHLIKTRGQQVTLRCSPKSGHDTVSWYQQALGQGPQFIFQYYEEEERQRGNFPDRFSGHQFPNYSSELNVNALLLGDSALYLCASSTVPAVYGYTFGSGTRLTVV.

V usage is TRBV18 and J usage is TRBJ1-4; the match to TRBD1 covers 8 bases. The germline CDR1 and CDR2 sequences are KGHSH and LQKENI. The CDR3 contains 15 residues. V lost 1 base and J lost 7; bases outside the gene matches: 5. The CDR3 spells CASSPQDREAEKLFF. CDR3 coding DNA: TGTGCCAGCTCACCACAGGACAGGGAAGCTGAAAAACTGTTTTTT.

The genes are TRBV19 and TRBJ1-2, with TRBD1 as a possible D gene (6 bases). The length of the CDR3 is 13 residues. Looked up from germline, CDR1 is LNHDA and CDR2 is SQIVND (reference sequence). The germline V and J ends were trimmed by 6 bases and 4 bases, with 12 bases remaining between them. The CDR3 nucleotides are TGTGCCAGTAGAACAGGGTTCAGCTATGGCTACACCTTC. Translating it yields CASRTGFSYGYTF.